Following are 5 T cell receptor beta chains from one sample sequenced in a study of human T cells and chemical hapten exposure. MiXCR, run by TCRdb on the RACE reads, gives a single entry per CDR3 protein. This table has more than 75,000 distinct CDR3 sequences, about 9% appearing once. The time point here: healthy volunteer bleed at 6 weeks. Researchers extracted total RNA from unfractionated whole blood. The sequencing sample was made of whole blood. These receptors came from a male donor in good health. Some clones in this sample may be carry-over from other donors' samples.

This clonotype came up many times. The chain carries TRBV29-1 and TRBJ2-3, with D possibly TRBD1 on 6 matching bases. CDR1 and CDR2 from the germline V gene are SQVTM and ANQGSEA. The length of the CDR3 is 13 residues. Trimming cost V 5 bases and J 5 bases, with 14 bases left between them. CDR3 in amino acids: CSVSQGRRDTQYF. The CDR3 DNA is TGCAGCGTTAGCCAGGGGAGAAGAGATACGCAGTATTTT.

The chain uses TRBV19 and TRBJ2-2; no reliable D call. The CDR3 extends over 12 amino acids. Germline V gene lookup returns CDR1 LNHDA and CDR2 SQIVND (reference sequence). V lost 4 bases, J lost 6 bases, and 6 bases lay in between. The CDR3 nucleotides read TGTGCCAGTAGTACAGACCCCGGGGAGCTGTTTTTT. Translating it yields CASSTDPGELFF.

The chain joins TRBV5-1 to TRBJ2-5; D perhaps matches TRBD2 (5 bases). This CDR3 spans 18 amino acids. Looked up from germline, CDR1 is SGHRS and CDR2 is YFSETQ. Trimming shortened V by 2 bases and J by 4 bases, and 24 bases separated the two germline ends. The DNA of the CDR3 is TGCGCCAGCAGCTTCCAACACGGGGAAACTAGTTTAACAGAGACCCAGTACTTC. This codes for CASSFQHGETSLTETQYF.

The J gene is TRBJ1-1, the V gene TRBV20-1, with 9 bases aligning to TRBD1. CDR3 size: 15 residues. J lost 0 bases, V lost 0 bases, and 2 bases had no gene match. Germline V lookup: CDR1 DFQATT, CDR2 SNEGSKA (reference sequence). The chain's CDR3 is CSAREWTGVNTEAFF. The CDR3 DNA follows: TGCAGTGCTAGAGAATGGACAGGGGTGAACACTGAAGCTTTCTTT.

This clonotype showed up many times. The chain is built from TRBV29-1 and TRBJ2-2; 9 nucleotides line up with TRBD1. Germline V gene data show CDR1 as SQVTM and CDR2 as ANQGSEA. V lost 1 base and J lost 3; bases outside the gene matches: 6. This CDR3 is built from 16 residues. The DNA of the CDR3 is TGCAGCGTTGAAGGACTCCGGGACAGGGACACCGGGGAGCTGTTTTTT. Its translation: CSVEGLRDRDTGELFF.